The 20 T cell receptor beta chains listed next were all sequenced from one sample in a study of regulatory T cells in long-lasting Graves disease. Relying on iRepertoire HTBI primers and Arm-PCR of CDR3 regions, the team built TCR beta libraries. TCRdb reprocessed the multiplex PCR reads with MiXCR, giving one entry per CDR3 protein. The sample contains 300,000 to 400,000 distinct CDR3 sequences, over 15% of which appear only once. Time point in this sample: newly diagnosed GD, antithyroid drugs for less than 3 months. The TCR library was made from RNA that had been extracted from PBMCs in TRIzol. These same records also appear under a second study, on T cells in Graves' hyperthyroidism and ophthalmopathy.

The sequenced sample was peripheral blood mononuclear cells (PBMCs), obtained at new diagnosis, from a patient treated with antithyroid drugs. These receptors were collected from a man aged 40-49 years with Graves disease.

In the case of this clonotype: A single base separates this from a much larger clone, so it may be a read error. Since the CDR3 does not end with the conserved phenylalanine or tryptophan, this likely comes from a read error. J is TRBJ1-6 and V is TRBV3-1; D is ambiguous. The CDR3 spans 13 residues. Germline-derived CDR1 and CDR2 are LGHDT and YNNKEL (reference sequence). CDR3 region: CASSQDYKSPLHS. CDR3 sequence (DNA): TGTGCCAGCAGCCAAGATTATAAATCACCCCTCCACTCT.

Turning to this clonotype: It differs at one base from a far larger clone, so likely a read error. The chain couples TRBV27 to TRBJ2-5; D may be TRBD1 (6 bases). This CDR3 contains 13 residues. The germline CDR1 and CDR2 sequences are MNHEY and SMNVEV (reference sequence). Trimming removed 6 bases at V and 4 bases at J, with 12 bases between. CDR3: CASSQNRVETQYF. The CDR3 DNA follows: TGTGCCAGCAGCCAAAACAGGGTAGAGACCCAGTACTTC.

This clonotype was detected many times. The chain joins TRBV5-1 to TRBJ1-3; possible D gene TRBD1, 6 bases. The germline gives CDR1 SGHRS, CDR2 YFSETQ. CDR3 length: 16 amino acids. Trimming cost V 4 bases and J 3 bases, with 17 bases left between them. CDR3 amino acids: CASSIAMGGFGNTIYF. CDR3 nucleotides: TGCGCCAGCAGCATCGCCATGGGGGGCTTTGGAAACACCATATATTTT.

This clonotype came up many times. The gene calls are TRBV9 and TRBJ2-7; a possible D gene is TRBD1 (5 bases). CDR3 length: 15 amino acids. Germline V gene data show CDR1 as SGDLS and CDR2 as YYNGEE. The germline V and J ends were trimmed by 0 bases and 1 base, with 11 bases remaining between them. The CDR3 is CASSVDQGKSYEQYF. The CDR3 bases are TGTGCCAGCAGCGTAGATCAGGGTAAGTCCTACGAGCAGTACTTC.

This clonotype has a count of ten or more. The gene calls are TRBV28 and TRBJ2-5, with 7 bases fitting TRBD1. Germline loops: CDR1 MDHEN, CDR2 SYDVKM. The CDR3 has 17 amino acids. V lost 5 bases to trimming and J lost 0 bases; unmatched junction nucleotides: 12. The CDR3 sequence: CASSTTPMTGYQETQYF. The CDR3 nucleotides are TGTGCCAGCAGTACGACCCCCATGACAGGGTACCAAGAGACCCAGTACTTC.

The rearrangement joins TRBV5-1 to TRBJ2-3; 8 positions agree with TRBD1. In germline, CDR1 is SGHRS, CDR2 YFSETQ. J was trimmed by 5 bases and V by 0 bases; bases with no gene match: 11. The CDR3 extends over 17 amino acids. The CDR3 region has the DNA TGCGCCAGCAGCTTGGAAGGTGCAGGGGGCGCGGAAGATACGCAGTATTTT. As protein: CASSLEGAGGAEDTQYF.

This clonotype showed up many times. V usage is TRBV11-3 and J usage is TRBJ2-7, with TRBD1 matching 9 bases. Germline V gene lookup returns CDR1 SGHNT and CDR2 YENEEA. The CDR3 length is 13 residues. With 5 bases clipped from V and 5 bases from J, the junction kept 4 bases outside the gene matches. The DNA of the CDR3 is TGTGCCAGCAGCATGGGACAGGGCGACGAGCAGTACTTC. Residues: CASSMGQGDEQYF.

This clonotype was seen at least ten times. The genes are TRBV11-3 and TRBJ2-1, with D possibly matching TRBD2 (6 bases). The germline V gene encodes CDR1 SGHNT and CDR2 YENEEA. The CDR3 extends over 13 amino acids. V was shortened by 1 base and J by 9 bases, with 10 bases between the two germline ends. CDR3 residues: CASSLVGGSEQFF. CDR3 coding DNA: TGTGCCAGCAGCTTAGTGGGAGGCAGTGAGCAGTTCTTC.

The V call is TRBV11-2, the J call TRBJ2-7; either TRBD1 or TRBD2 may supply D (5 bases each). The germline V gene has CDR1 SGHAT and CDR2 FQNNGV. Trimming took 3 bases from V and 6 from J, leaving 21 bases between them. The CDR3 covers 16 residues. CDR3 sequence (DNA): TGTGCCAGCAGCTTGGGTTCGGGACCGCTAGGAAGCGAGCAGTACTTC. Translation gives CASSLGSGPLGSEQYF.

With regard to this clonotype: A much larger clone sits a single nucleotide away, making a read error possible. The chain employs TRBV2 and TRBJ2-7; 9 bases fit TRBD2. V trimming: 1 base; J trimming: 5 bases; junction bases outside the gene matches: 6. The CDR3 extends over 15 amino acids. The germline CDR1 and CDR2 sequences are SNHLY and FYNNEI. CDR3 in amino acids: CASSEVGLATHEQYF. In DNA, the CDR3 is TGTGCCAGCAGTGAAGTCGGACTAGCGACCCACGAGCAGTACTTC.

In regard to this clonotype: A much larger clonotype is one base distant, so this may be a read error. The V and J genes are TRBV7-8 and TRBJ1-4; 9 bases map to TRBD1. The CDR3 length is 15 residues. CDR1 and CDR2 from the germline V gene are SGHVS and FQNEAQ. The CDR3, as DNA: TGTGCCAGCAGCCTTCGGGACAGGGACCATGAAAAACTGCTTTTT. As protein: CASSLRDRDHEKLLF.

The chain has TRBV2 and TRBJ2-3, with D perhaps TRBD1 or TRBD2 (5 bases each). Trimming left V 7 bases short and J 6 bases short, with 20 bases between. The CDR3 is 15 residues long. Germline V gene sequence: CDR1 SNHLY, CDR2 FYNNEI. CDR3 sequence (DNA): TGTGCCAGCACTCTCGGGACCGGTAGAGGGGATACGCAGTATTTT. Protein sequence: CASTLGTGRGDTQYF.

This clonotype was recorded many times. The CDR3 spells CASSRTNTYNEQFF. The CDR3 DNA is TGTGCCAGCAGCCGGACTAACACCTACAATGAGCAGTTCTTC. This chain links TRBV12-3 or TRBV12-4 with TRBJ2-1; tentatively, D is TRBD2 (6 bases). V lost 6 bases to trimming and J lost 2 bases, with 11 bases between them. This CDR3 is built from 14 residues.

This clonotype occurred many times. The chain links TRBV6-1 to TRBJ2-7, with a tentative D call TRBD2 (7 bases). CDR3 length: 14 residues. Trimming took 4 bases from V and 3 from J, leaving 13 bases between them. Germline V gives CDR1 MNHNS, CDR2 SASEGT. The CDR3 sequence is CASSVRGGRYEQYF. CDR3 bases: TGTGCCAGCAGTGTAAGGGGGGGACGCTACGAGCAGTACTTC.

The chain couples TRBV27 to TRBJ2-7, with TRBD1 matching over 8 bases. The CDR3 length is 15 residues. Germline V gives CDR1 MNHEY, CDR2 SMNVEV (reference sequence). V lost 4 bases and J lost 5; bases outside the gene matches: 10. Here the CDR3 DNA reads TGTGCCAGCAGTTCGCCCGGGACAGGAGGGAACGAGCAGTACTTC. Protein sequence: CASSSPGTGGNEQYF.

In its sample, this clonotype was seen many times. The CDR3 DNA reads TGTGCCAGCAGCTTGGTGGGGGCCTACAATGAGCAGTTCTTC. Translation gives CASSLVGAYNEQFF. The V call is TRBV5-5, the J call TRBJ2-1; D possibly uses TRBD1 or TRBD2 (5 bases each). The CDR3 consists of 14 residues. The V gene's germline CDR1 is SGHKS and CDR2 YYEKEE (reference sequence). V lost 0 bases to trimming and J lost 2 bases, with 6 bases between them.

At least ten counts were recorded for this clonotype. The V gene is TRBV30, the J gene TRBJ1-1; no clear D gene. V was shortened by 4 bases and J by 11 bases, with 14 bases between the two germline ends. The germline CDR1 and CDR2 sequences are GTSNPN and SVGIG (reference sequence). There are 11 residues in the CDR3. CDR3: CAWIRRGWAFF. The CDR3 nucleotides read TGTGCCTGGATTCGGCGGGGTTGGGCTTTCTTT.

The V call is TRBV12-3 or TRBV12-4, the J call TRBJ2-3; 9 bases agree with TRBD2. The length of the CDR3 is 17 residues. With V trimmed by 5 bases and J by 8 bases, 17 bases remained unmatched. The CDR3 DNA reads TGTGCCAGCAGTGCATTCTTAGGACTAGCGAATGAAAGTACGCAGTATTTT. It translates to CASSAFLGLANESTQYF.

This clonotype was seen repeatedly, ten times or more. The J gene is TRBJ2-3, the V gene TRBV5-1, with 8 bases fitting TRBD2. Germline CDR1 reads SGHRS; CDR2 reads YFSETQ. CDR3 length: 15 residues. V was pared by 4 bases and J by 0 bases, with 4 bases of the junction left unmatched. CDR3 in DNA: TGCGCCAGCAGCCCCAAGCGGGGGAGCACAGATACGCAGTATTTT. Its translation is CASSPKRGSTDTQYF.

This clonotype showed up many times. The V gene is TRBV5-1, the J gene TRBJ2-3, with unresolved D. Trimming removed 0 bases at V and 3 bases at J, with 8 bases between. This CDR3 region has 14 residues. Germline-derived CDR1 and CDR2 are SGHRS and YFSETQ. CDR3 sequence reads: CASSLVSLTDTQYF. CDR3 in DNA: TGCGCCAGCAGCTTGGTCAGTTTGACAGATACGCAGTATTTT. The entire variable domain, with the rest obtained from reference TRBV5-1 and TRBJ2-3, is as follows: KAGVTQTPRYLIKTRGQQVTLSCSPISGHRSVSWYQQTPGQGLQFLFEYFSETQRNKGNFPGRFSGRQFSNSRSEMNVSTLELGDSALYLCASSLVSLTDTQYFGPGTRLTVL.